The source of this T cell receptor (beta chain) is a study of metastatic and nonmetastatic thyroid tumors. Study at large: Comparative analysis of repertoires was undertaken across blood and tumor or nodule tissue obtained from malignant and benign thyroid patients. Study findings and constraints: A significant increase in TCR beta diversity was reportedly seen in malignant thyroid tumors relative to benign nodules, in blood and tumor.

Ahead of thyroid surgery, no patient had received treatment of any kind. CDR3 length: 13 amino acids. V shed 2 bases and J shed 1 base, with 7 bases lying between them. Germline values: CDR1 SGDLS, CDR2 YYNGEE. Original processing methods: In papillary thyroid cancer, a distant-metastasis classifier was built using CDR3 differences across clinicopathological groups. MiXCR reprocessed the PCR reads for TCRdb. It is TCRdb's table, rather than the study itself, that gives the V and J calls and clone size. The profile covers about 30,000 clones, with roughly 4% appearing a single time and 21% taken by the ten largest. As to this clone: Its antigen is currently unknown. One base away lies a much larger clone, so this may be a sequencing read error.

The TCR was taken from a female donor with papillary thyroid cancer or a benign thyroid nodule (not recorded which). Some clones in this sample may be carry-over from other donors' samples. The sequencing sample was made of blood. This chain uses TRBV9 with TRBJ2-7; no reliable D call. DNA for the CDR3: TGTGCCAGCAGCGTGAGTCCATCCTACGAGCAGTACTTC. This encodes CASSVSPSYEQYF.